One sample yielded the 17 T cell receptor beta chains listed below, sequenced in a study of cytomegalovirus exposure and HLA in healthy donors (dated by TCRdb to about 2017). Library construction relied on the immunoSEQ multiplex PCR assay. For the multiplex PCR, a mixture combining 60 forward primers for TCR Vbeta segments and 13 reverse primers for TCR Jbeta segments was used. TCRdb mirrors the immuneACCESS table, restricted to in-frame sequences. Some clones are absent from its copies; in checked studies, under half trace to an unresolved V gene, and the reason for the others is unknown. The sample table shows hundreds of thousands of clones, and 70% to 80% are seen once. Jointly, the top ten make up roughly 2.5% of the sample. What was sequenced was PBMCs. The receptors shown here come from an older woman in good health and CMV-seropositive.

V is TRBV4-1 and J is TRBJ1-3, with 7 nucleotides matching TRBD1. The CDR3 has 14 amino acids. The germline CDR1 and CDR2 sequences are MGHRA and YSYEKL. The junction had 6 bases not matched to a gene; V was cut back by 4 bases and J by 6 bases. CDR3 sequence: CASSPQGQTNTIYF. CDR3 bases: TGCGCCAGCAGCCCCCAGGGACAGACAAACACCATATATTTT.

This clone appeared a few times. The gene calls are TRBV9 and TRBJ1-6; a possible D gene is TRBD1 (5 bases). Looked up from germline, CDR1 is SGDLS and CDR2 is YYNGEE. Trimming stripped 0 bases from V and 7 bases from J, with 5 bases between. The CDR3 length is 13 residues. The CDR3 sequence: CASSVDRNSPLHF. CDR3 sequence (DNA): TGTGCCAGCAGCGTAGACAGGAATTCACCCCTCCACTTT.

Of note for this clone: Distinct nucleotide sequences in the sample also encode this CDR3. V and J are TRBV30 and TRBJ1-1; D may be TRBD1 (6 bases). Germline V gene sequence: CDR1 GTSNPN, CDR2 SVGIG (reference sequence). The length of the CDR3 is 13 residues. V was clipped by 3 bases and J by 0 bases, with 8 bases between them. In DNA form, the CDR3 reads TGTGCCTGGAGGAGACAGGTGAACACTGAAGCTTTCTTT. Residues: CAWRRQVNTEAFF.

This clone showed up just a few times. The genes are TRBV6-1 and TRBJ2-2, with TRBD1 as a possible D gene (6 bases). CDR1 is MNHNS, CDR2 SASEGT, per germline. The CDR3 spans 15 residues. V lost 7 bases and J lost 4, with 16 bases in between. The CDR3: CASNSQGFPTGELFF. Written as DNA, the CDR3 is TGTGCCAGCAATTCTCAGGGGTTCCCCACCGGGGAGCTGTTTTTT.

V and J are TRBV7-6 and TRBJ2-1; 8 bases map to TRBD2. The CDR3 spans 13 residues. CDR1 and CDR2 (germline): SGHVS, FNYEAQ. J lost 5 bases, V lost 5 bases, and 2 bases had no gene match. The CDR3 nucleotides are TGTGCCAGCAGCGCGGGAGGAAACAATGAGCAGTTCTTC. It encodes CASSAGGNNEQFF.

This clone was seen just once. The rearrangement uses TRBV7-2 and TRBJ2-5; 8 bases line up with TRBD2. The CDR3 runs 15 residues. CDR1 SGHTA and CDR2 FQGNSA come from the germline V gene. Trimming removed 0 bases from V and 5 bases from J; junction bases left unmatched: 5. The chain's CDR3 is CASSLAGLGRETQYF. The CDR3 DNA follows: TGTGCCAGCAGCTTAGCGGGACTAGGCAGGGAGACCCAGTACTTC.

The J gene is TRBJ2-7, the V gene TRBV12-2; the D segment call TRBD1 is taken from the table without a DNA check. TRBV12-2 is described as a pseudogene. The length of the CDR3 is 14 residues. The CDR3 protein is CASRPRDSSYEQYF. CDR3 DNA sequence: TGTGCAAGTCGCCCAAGGGACAGCTCCTACGAGCAGTACTTC.

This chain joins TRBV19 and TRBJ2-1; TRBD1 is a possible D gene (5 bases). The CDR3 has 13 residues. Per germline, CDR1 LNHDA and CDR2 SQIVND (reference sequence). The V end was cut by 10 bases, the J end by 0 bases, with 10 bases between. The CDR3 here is CATRVPSYNEQFF. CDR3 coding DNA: TGTGCCACCAGGGTACCCTCCTACAATGAGCAGTTCTTC.

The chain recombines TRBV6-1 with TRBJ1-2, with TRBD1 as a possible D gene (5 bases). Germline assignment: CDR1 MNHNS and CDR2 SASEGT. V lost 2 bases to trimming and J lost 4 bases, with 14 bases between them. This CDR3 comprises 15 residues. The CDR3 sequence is CASSELGRAPYGYTF. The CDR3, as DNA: TGTGCCAGCAGTGAACTCGGCAGGGCCCCCTATGGCTACACCTTC.

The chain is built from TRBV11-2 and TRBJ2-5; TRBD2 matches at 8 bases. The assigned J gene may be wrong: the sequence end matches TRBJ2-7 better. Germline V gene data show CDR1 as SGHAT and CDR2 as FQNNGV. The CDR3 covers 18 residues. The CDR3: CASSSTNRERGTSYEQYF. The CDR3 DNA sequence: TGTGCCAGCAGCTCCACCAACCGAGAACGAGGGACTAGCTACGAGCAGTACTTC.

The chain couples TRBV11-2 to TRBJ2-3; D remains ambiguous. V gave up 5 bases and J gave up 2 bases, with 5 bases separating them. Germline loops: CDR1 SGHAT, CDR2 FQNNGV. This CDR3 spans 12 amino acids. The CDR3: CASSAATDTQYF. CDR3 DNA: TGTGCCAGCAGCGCGGCCACAGATACGCAGTATTTT.

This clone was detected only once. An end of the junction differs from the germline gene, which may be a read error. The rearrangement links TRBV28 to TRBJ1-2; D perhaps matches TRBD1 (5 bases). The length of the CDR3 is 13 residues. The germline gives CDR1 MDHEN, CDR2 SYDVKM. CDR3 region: CAGSLEGIGGYTF. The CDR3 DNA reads TGTGCCGGCAGTTTGGAGGGGATTGGTGGCTACACCTTC.

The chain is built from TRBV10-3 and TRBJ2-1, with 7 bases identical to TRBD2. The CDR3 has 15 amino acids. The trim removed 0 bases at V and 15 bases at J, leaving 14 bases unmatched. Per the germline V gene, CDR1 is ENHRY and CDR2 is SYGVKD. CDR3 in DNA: TGTGCCATCAGTGAGTCGAATAGGCCTAGCGGACGTCGGTTCTTC. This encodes CAISESNRPSGRRFF.

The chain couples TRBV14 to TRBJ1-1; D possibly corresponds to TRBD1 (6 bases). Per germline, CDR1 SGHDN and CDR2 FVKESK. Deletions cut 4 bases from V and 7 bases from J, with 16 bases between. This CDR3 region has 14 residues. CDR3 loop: CASSRTQGWDEAFF. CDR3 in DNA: TGTGCCAGCAGCCGAACACAGGGATGGGATGAAGCTTTCTTT.

The CDR3 sequence: CASSFQGSNEKLFF. The CDR3 coding sequence is TGTGCCAGCAGCTTTCAGGGTTCTAATGAAAAACTGTTTTTT. V usage is TRBV7-2 and J usage is TRBJ1-4; possibly TRBD1 for D (5 bases). Germline CDR1 reads SGHTA; CDR2 reads FQGNSA. This CDR3 is built from 14 residues. Trimming removed 3 bases at V and 3 bases at J, with 8 bases between.

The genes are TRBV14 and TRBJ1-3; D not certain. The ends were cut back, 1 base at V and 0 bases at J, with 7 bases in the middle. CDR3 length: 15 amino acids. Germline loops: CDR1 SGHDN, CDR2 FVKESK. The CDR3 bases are TGTGCCAGCAGCCAAGCCAGTTTCTCTGGAAACACCATATATTTT. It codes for CASSQASFSGNTIYF.

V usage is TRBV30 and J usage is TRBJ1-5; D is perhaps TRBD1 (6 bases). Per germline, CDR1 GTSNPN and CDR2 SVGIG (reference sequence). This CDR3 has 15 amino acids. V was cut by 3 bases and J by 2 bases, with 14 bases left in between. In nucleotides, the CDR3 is TGTGCCTGGAGAGGAGCTGGGGGCGGCAATCAGCCCCAGCATTTT. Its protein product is CAWRGAGGGNQPQHF.